This record looks at one T cell receptor (beta chain) sequence and its context. Trimming took off 2 bases at V and 0 bases at J, with 4 bases between the two ends. Germline V gene lookup returns CDR1 GTSNPN and CDR2 SVGIG (reference sequence). The CDR3 sequence is 13 residues long. Investigators isolated RNA and reverse transcribed it into cDNA to act as the sequencing template. TCRdb keeps only in-frame clones here, not all; method: immunoSEQ multiplex PCR. The repertoire holds 30,000 to 40,000 clones, 70% to 80% seen once, with about 19% in the top ten. This sample is drawn from a study of CD8+ T cells in alopecia areata.

The TCR sequence derives from a human donor with alopecia areata. The sequenced sample consisted of NKG2D-low CD8+ T cells sorted from blood. This chain links TRBV30 with TRBJ2-2; D uncertain. CDR3 sequence: CAWSISNTGELFF. Here the CDR3 DNA reads TGTGCCTGGAGTATCTCGAACACCGGGGAGCTGTTTTTT.